This T cell receptor beta chain was recovered during a study of control samples from healthy donors and cancer patients. The germline gives CDR1 LNHDA, CDR2 SQIVND (reference sequence). The CDR3 extends over 14 amino acids. Trimming took 7 bases from V and 0 from J, leaving 9 bases between them. TCRdb's table, derived via immunoSEQ multiplex PCR, lists solely in-frame clones and lacks some. The sample has about 170,000 clones, 93% seen once. This clone is a singleton in its sample. This receptor was identified in a woman aged 60 to 75 in good health. The chain couples TRBV19 to TRBJ1-4; D remains ambiguous. Source material: blood. The CDR3 reads CASKTGSTNEKLFF. Here the CDR3 DNA reads TGTGCCAGTAAGACGGGTTCAACTAATGAAAAACTGTTTTTT.